These 25 T cell receptor beta chains originate from one sample sequenced in a study of T cell responses to AZD1222 COVID-19 vaccine. Libraries were prepared by immunoSEQ multiplex PCR; TCRdb keeps only in-frame clonotypes and omits some of them. The sample holds approximately 120,000 clones, roughly 90% seen once. Source: peripheral blood, taken on day 0 of MenACWY control vaccination. Every receptor here comes from an adult in good health.

The chain uses TRBV18 and TRBJ1-5; no clear D. Trimming stripped 4 bases from V and 3 bases from J, with 7 bases between. Germline V lookup: CDR1 KGHSH, CDR2 LQKENI. This CDR3 comprises 13 residues. Here the CDR3 reads CASSRSHNQPQHF. The CDR3 region has the DNA TGTGCCAGCTCACGGTCCCACAATCAGCCCCAGCATTTT.

The chain uses TRBV29-1 and TRBJ2-1; possible D gene TRBD2, 6 bases. The CDR3 covers 15 residues. Germline V gives CDR1 SQVTM, CDR2 ANQGSEA. V was cut by 0 bases and J by 6 bases, with 15 bases left in between. CDR3 DNA: TGCAGCGTTGAAGATCCGCGGACTACTCGCAATGAGCAGTTCTTC. Protein product: CSVEDPRTTRNEQFF.

The genes are TRBV12-3 or TRBV12-4 and TRBJ2-7, with TRBD1 identical over 8 bases. The V gene end was trimmed by 6 bases and the J gene end by 3 bases; junction bases not matched to a gene: 4. There are 13 residues in the CDR3. CDR3 sequence: CASRKTGDYEQYF. The CDR3 nucleotides are TGTGCCAGCAGGAAGACAGGGGACTACGAGCAGTACTTC.

This clone came up once. The rearrangement uses TRBV27 and TRBJ2-7; 8 bases agree with TRBD1. V lost 4 bases and J lost 2; bases outside the gene matches: 10. Germline values: CDR1 MNHEY, CDR2 SMNVEV (reference sequence). The length of the CDR3 is 16 residues. As DNA, the CDR3 is TGTGCCAGCAGTTCGACTGACAGGGGACCTACCTACGAGCAGTACTTC. Translated: CASSSTDRGPTYEQYF.

The chain carries TRBV4-2 and TRBJ2-1; TRBD2 matches 7 bases. This CDR3 is built from 17 residues. With 1 base clipped from V and 3 bases from J, the junction kept 9 bases outside the gene matches. In germline, CDR1 is LGHNA, CDR2 YNFKEQ. The chain's CDR3 is CASSQGEGRELYNEQFF. The CDR3 DNA reads as TGTGCCAGCAGCCAAGGGGAAGGGCGGGAGCTCTACAATGAGCAGTTCTTC.

V and J are TRBV7-2 and TRBJ2-7, with 8 bases that match TRBD2. Trimming took 5 bases from V and 7 from J; bases not matched to a gene: 7. CDR1 SGHTA and CDR2 FQGNSA come from the germline V gene. The CDR3 contains 13 residues. The CDR3 nucleotides are TGTGCCAGCAGCCATGGACTAGCTGAAGAGCAGTACTTC. This encodes CASSHGLAEEQYF. Full variable domain (remainder filled in from reference TRBV7-2 and TRBJ2-7): GAGVSQSPSNKVTEKGKDVELRCDPISGHTALYWYRQSLGQGLEFLIYFQGNSAPDKSGLPSDRFSAERTGGSVSTLTIQRTQQEDSAVYLCASSHGLAEEQYFGPGTRLTVT.

The table lists this clone with a few counts. V usage is TRBV27 and J usage is TRBJ2-1; D assignment may be TRBD1 or TRBD2 (6 bases each). The CDR3 consists of 15 residues. V lost 7 bases and J lost 0, with 13 bases in between. CDR1 is MNHEY and CDR2 is SMNVEV in the germline V gene (reference sequence). The CDR3 DNA reads as TGTGCCAGCACCCCTGGAGGGGGCTCCTACAATGAGCAGTTCTTC. Translated: CASTPGGGSYNEQFF.

The rearrangement joins TRBV3-1 (or the pseudogene TRBV3-2) to TRBJ2-2; D unclear. V shed 4 bases and J shed 6 bases, with 9 bases lying between them. There are 13 residues in the CDR3. Germline V gives CDR1 LGHDT, CDR2 YNNKEL (reference sequence). CDR3 sequence: CASSLFGAGELFF. The DNA of the CDR3 is TGTGCCAGCAGCCTCTTTGGAGCCGGGGAGCTGTTTTTT.

The V gene is TRBV27, the J gene TRBJ1-6, with D uncertain. Germline V gives CDR1 MNHEY, CDR2 SMNVEV (reference sequence). The CDR3 is 14 residues long. V was trimmed by 1 base and J by 5 bases, leaving 6 bases between them. CDR3 sequence (DNA): TGTGCCAGCAGTTTATGGGCTGATAATTCACCCCTCCACTTT. This gives the protein CASSLWADNSPLHF.

The chain couples TRBV19 to TRBJ2-3; 8 bases are shared with TRBD2. The length of the CDR3 is 14 residues. The junction had 7 bases not matched to a gene; V was cut back by 6 bases and J by 5 bases. From germline, CDR1 is LNHDA and CDR2 SQIVND (reference sequence). CDR3 sequence reads: CASSREGQVDTQYF. The CDR3 DNA is TGTGCCAGTAGCCGGGAGGGCCAAGTAGATACGCAGTATTTT.

The chain joins TRBV6-5 to TRBJ2-2; unclear D gene. Per the germline V gene, CDR1 is MNHEY and CDR2 is SVGAGI. This CDR3 has 16 residues. V lost 4 bases and J 3 bases, leaving 15 bases between the germline ends. DNA of the CDR3: TGTGCCAGCAGTTCCCTGCTCCACGGGTACACCGGGGAGCTGTTTTTT. Translated, it gives CASSSLLHGYTGELFF.

The chain combines TRBV5-1 with TRBJ2-1, with TRBD2 matching over 12 bases. Germline trimming cut 4 bases from V and 1 base from J; bases unmatched to any gene: 6. Germline V CDR1 and CDR2: SGHRS, YFSETQ. The CDR3 is 17 amino acids. The DNA of the CDR3 is TGCGCCAGCAGCCAGACTAGCGGGAGTGTGTCCTACAATGAGCAGTTCTTC. It translates to CASSQTSGSVSYNEQFF.

V and J are TRBV11-3 and TRBJ1-1; D is possibly TRBD1 (6 bases). CDR3 length: 12 residues. The germline gives CDR1 SGHNT, CDR2 YENEEA. V lost 5 bases and J lost 6, with 10 bases in between. CDR3 in DNA: TGTGCCAGCAGCGGGGGGGCCCCTGAAGCTTTCTTT. It translates to CASSGGAPEAFF.

This CDR3 reads CASSLIRGLNEQYF. The CDR3 DNA sequence: TGTGCCAGCAGCTTAATAAGGGGGCTGAACGAGCAGTACTTC. V and J are TRBV11-2 and TRBJ2-7, with 7 bases that match TRBD1. J lost 5 bases, V lost 2 bases, and 6 bases had no gene match. Germline V CDR1 and CDR2: SGHAT, FQNNGV. The CDR3 is 14 residues long.

About this clone itself: The identical CDR3 is also encoded by other nucleotide sequences in the sample. J is TRBJ1-1 and V is TRBV12-3 or TRBV12-4; D remains unclear. This CDR3 has 12 amino acids. V lost 2 bases and J lost 11, with 12 bases in between. The CDR3 region has the DNA TGTGCCAGCAGTTTAATGGGTTATGAGGCTTTCTTT. Its translation is CASSLMGYEAFF.

The chain links TRBV5-1 to TRBJ2-3; 8 bases align to TRBD2. The CDR3 consists of 16 residues. Germline values: CDR1 SGHRS, CDR2 YFSETQ. J was trimmed by 3 bases and V by 0 bases; bases with no gene match: 6. In DNA, the CDR3 is TGCGCCAGCAGCTTGGTCCCTAGCGGGCAAACAGATACGCAGTATTTT. It translates to CASSLVPSGQTDTQYF.

This clone was detected once. This sequence joins TRBV27 and TRBJ2-2; tentatively, D is TRBD1 (6 bases). V was pared by 8 bases and J by 2 bases, with 15 bases between. CDR1 is MNHEY, CDR2 SMNVEV, per germline (reference sequence). The CDR3 loop spans 15 amino acids. CDR3 region: CASRNGGENTGELFF. The CDR3 nucleotides read TGTGCCAGCCGGAATGGGGGCGAAAACACCGGGGAGCTGTTTTTT.

This sequence joins TRBV23-1 and TRBJ2-3; D possibly corresponds to TRBD2 (6 bases). TRBV23-1 is flagged as an ORF with uncertain function. The CDR3 is 17 residues long. V shed 0 bases and J shed 3 bases, with 16 bases lying between them. The CDR3 sequence is CASSQSSTGVLTDTQYF. The DNA for the CDR3 is TGCGCCAGCAGTCAATCGTCGACGGGAGTATTGACAGATACGCAGTATTTT.

V and J are TRBV9 and TRBJ1-5; D gene ambiguous. From germline, CDR1 is SGDLS and CDR2 YYNGEE. The V end lost 4 bases, the J end lost 7 bases, and 18 bases lay between the germline ends. This CDR3 contains 15 residues. Here the CDR3 reads CASSRSGSYQQPQHF. DNA of the CDR3: TGTGCCAGCAGCCGTTCGGGGAGCTACCAGCAGCCCCAGCATTTT. The full variable domain, in which reference TRBV9 and TRBJ1-5 provide the parts outside the CDR3, is DSGVTQTPKHLITATGQRVTLRCSPRSGDLSVYWYQQSLDQGLQFLIQYYNGEERAKGNILERFSAQQFPDLHSELNLSSLELGDSALYFCASSRSGSYQQPQHFGDGTRLSIL.

CDR3 sequence (DNA): TGCAGCGTCCCACAAGGAACTGAAGCTTTCTTT. This gives the protein CSVPQGTEAFF. The chain has TRBV29-1 and TRBJ1-1; the D is unclear. CDR1 SQVTM and CDR2 ANQGSEA come from the germline V gene. V dropped 6 bases and J dropped 5 bases, with 10 bases sitting between them. The CDR3 length is 11 residues.

This clone was observed once. The genes are TRBV6-1 and TRBJ1-5; 7 bases agree with TRBD1. The CDR3 is 16 residues long. Looked up from germline, CDR1 is MNHNS and CDR2 is SASEGT. Trimming removed 2 bases from V and 5 bases from J; junction bases left unmatched: 9. CDR3 bases: TGTGCCAGCAGTGAAATCGGTGGAGGGGGCTATCAGCCCCAGCATTTT. Translating it yields CASSEIGGGGYQPQHF.

The J gene is TRBJ2-7, the V gene TRBV19; possibly TRBD1 for D (5 bases). Germline lookup yields CDR1 LNHDA and CDR2 SQIVND (reference sequence). This CDR3 contains 14 residues. V was trimmed by 10 bases and J by 4 bases, leaving 20 bases between them. The CDR3 region has the DNA TGTGCCACCGGACATCGACAGAAGTTTTACGAGCAGTACTTC. This sequence encodes CATGHRQKFYEQYF.

The chain carries TRBV10-3 and TRBJ1-6; perhaps TRBD1 as D (5 bases). The CDR3 length is 14 residues. From germline, CDR1 is ENHRY and CDR2 SYGVKD. Between the trimmed V and J ends, which lost 6 bases and 7 bases, there was a span of 13 bases. The CDR3 nucleotides read TGTGCCATCAGGGTTGGGGGTGGCAATTCACCCCTCCACTTT. This gives the protein CAIRVGGGNSPLHF.

This rearrangement joins TRBV27 to TRBJ1-1; no clear D. Germline V CDR1 and CDR2: MNHEY, SMNVEV (reference sequence). This CDR3 has 14 amino acids. Trimming took off 6 bases at V and 7 bases at J, with 18 bases between the two ends. CDR3 in amino acids: CASRRQFGDSEAFF. CDR3 DNA: TGTGCCAGCAGGAGACAATTCGGGGATAGTGAAGCTTTCTTT.

The chain combines TRBV7-8 with TRBJ1-1, with D possibly TRBD1 on 5 matching bases. The CDR3 is 17 residues long. Germline CDR1 SGHVS, CDR2 FQNEAQ. The V end lost 0 bases, the J end lost 0 bases, and 14 bases lay between the germline ends. The CDR3 loop reads CASSLALWGQMNTEAFF. The CDR3 nucleotides read TGTGCCAGCAGCTTAGCTTTATGGGGCCAAATGAACACTGAAGCTTTCTTT.